Many counts were recorded for the clone carrying this T cell receptor beta chain. Authors of the study amplified TCR beta CDR3 regions from RNA transcripts. RT-PCR in the first round (using the HTBI primer set) targeted the TCR CDR3. TCRdb redid the calling of the multiplex PCR reads with MiXCR, one entry per CDR3 protein. The table lists roughly 580,000 distinct CDR3 sequences, about 15% of them singletons. These data come from a study of T cells in Graves' hyperthyroidism and ophthalmopathy. V shed 2 bases and J shed 1 base, with 3 bases lying between them. CDR1 and CDR2 (germline): SEHNR, FQNEAQ (reference sequence). This CDR3 has 12 residues.

The sample consisted of blood. The TCR sequence derives from a woman between 25 and 40 years old with Graves' hyperthyroidism that later progressed to Graves' ophthalmopathy. The V gene is TRBV7-9, the J gene TRBJ2-7; D unresolved. CDR3 in DNA: TGTGCCAGCAGCTTAAGGTCCTACGAGCAGTACTTC. This translates into CASSLRSYEQYF.